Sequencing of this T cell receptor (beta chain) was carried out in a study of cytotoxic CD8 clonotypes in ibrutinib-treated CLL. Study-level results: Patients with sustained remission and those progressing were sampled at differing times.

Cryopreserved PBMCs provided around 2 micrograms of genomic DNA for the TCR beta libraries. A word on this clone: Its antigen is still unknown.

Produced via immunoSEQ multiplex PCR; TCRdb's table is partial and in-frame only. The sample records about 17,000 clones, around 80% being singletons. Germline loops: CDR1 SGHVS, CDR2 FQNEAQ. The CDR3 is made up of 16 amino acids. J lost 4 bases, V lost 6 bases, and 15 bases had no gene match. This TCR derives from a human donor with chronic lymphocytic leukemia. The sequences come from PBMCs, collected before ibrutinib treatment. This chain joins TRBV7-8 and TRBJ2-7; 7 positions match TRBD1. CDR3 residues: CASRPSGTVESYEQYF. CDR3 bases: TGTGCCAGCAGGCCCTCCGGGACAGTGGAATCTTACGAGCAGTACTTC. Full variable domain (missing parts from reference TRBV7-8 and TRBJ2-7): GAGVSQSPRYKVAKRGQDVALRCDPISGHVSLFWYQQALGQGPEFLTYFQNEAQLDKSGLPSDRFFAERPEGSVSTLKIQRTQQEDSAVYLCASRPSGTVESYEQYFGPGTRLTVT.